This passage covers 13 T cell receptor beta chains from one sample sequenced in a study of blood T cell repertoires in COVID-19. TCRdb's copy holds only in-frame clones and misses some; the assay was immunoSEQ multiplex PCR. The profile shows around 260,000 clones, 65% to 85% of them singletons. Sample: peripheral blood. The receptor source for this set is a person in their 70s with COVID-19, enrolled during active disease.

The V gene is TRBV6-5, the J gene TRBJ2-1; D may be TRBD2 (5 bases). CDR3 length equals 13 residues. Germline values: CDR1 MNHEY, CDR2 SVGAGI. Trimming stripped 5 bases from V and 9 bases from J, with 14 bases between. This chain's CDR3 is CASSPSGPGEQFF. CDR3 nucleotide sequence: TGTGCCAGCAGTCCCAGCGGCCCGGGTGAGCAGTTCTTC.

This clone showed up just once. CDR3 DNA sequence: TGTGCCAGCAGGCACCAACAGTTAAAGCAAGAGACCCAGTACTTC. As protein: CASRHQQLKQETQYF. The gene calls are TRBV7-2 and TRBJ2-5; no firm D call. This CDR3 comprises 15 residues. Germline assignment: CDR1 SGHTA and CDR2 FQGNSA. The V end was cut by 6 bases, the J end by 2 bases, with 16 bases between.

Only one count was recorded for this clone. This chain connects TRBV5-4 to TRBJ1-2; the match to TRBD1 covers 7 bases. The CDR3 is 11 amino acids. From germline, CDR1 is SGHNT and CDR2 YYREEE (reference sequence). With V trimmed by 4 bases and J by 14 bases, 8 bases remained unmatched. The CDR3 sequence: CASSIGQAQTF. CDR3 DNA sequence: TGTGCCAGCAGCATAGGACAGGCTCAGACCTTC.

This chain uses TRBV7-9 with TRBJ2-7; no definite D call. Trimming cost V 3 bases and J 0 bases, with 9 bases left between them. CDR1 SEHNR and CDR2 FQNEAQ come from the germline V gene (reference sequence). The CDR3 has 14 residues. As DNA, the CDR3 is TGTGCCAGCAGCTTTCTCGTTAGCTCCTACGAGCAGTACTTC. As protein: CASSFLVSSYEQYF.

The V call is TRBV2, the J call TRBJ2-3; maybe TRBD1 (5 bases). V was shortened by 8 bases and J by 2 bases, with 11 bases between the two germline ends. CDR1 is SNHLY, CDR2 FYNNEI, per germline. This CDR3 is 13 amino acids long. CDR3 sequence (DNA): TGTGCCAGCGGTTTAGGGGCCACAGATACGCAGTATTTT. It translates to CASGLGATDTQYF.

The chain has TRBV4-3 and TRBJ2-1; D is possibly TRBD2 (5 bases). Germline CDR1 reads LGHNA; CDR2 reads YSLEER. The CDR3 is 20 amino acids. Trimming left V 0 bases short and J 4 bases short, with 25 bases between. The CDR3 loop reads CASSQDAGLGWEPLYNEQFF. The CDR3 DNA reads TGCGCCAGCAGCCAAGATGCGGGCCTAGGATGGGAGCCCCTATACAATGAGCAGTTCTTC.

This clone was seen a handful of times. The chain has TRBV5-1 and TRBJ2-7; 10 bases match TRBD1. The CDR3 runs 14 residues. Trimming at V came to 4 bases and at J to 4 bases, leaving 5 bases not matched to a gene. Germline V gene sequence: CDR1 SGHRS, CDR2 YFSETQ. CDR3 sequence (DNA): TGCGCCAGCAGCCCGACAGGGGGCTCGTACGAGCAGTACTTC. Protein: CASSPTGGSYEQYF.

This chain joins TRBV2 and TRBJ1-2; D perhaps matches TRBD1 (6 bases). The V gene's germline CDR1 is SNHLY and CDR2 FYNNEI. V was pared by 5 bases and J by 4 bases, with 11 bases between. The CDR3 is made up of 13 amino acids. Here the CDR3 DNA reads TGTGCCAGCAGTAGGGACAACCCCTATGGCTACACCTTC. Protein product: CASSRDNPYGYTF.

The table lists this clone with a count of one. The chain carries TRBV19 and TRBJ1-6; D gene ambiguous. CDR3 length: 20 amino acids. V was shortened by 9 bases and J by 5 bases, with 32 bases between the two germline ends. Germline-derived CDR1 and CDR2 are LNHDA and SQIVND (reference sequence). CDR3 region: CARAPQRVAPPAPDNSPLHF. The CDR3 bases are TGTGCCAGAGCCCCTCAGCGGGTGGCACCACCGGCTCCCGATAATTCACCCCTCCACTTT.

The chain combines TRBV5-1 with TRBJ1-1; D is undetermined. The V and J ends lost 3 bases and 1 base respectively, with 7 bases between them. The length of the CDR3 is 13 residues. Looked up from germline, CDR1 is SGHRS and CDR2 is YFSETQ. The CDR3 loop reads CASSSTGNTEAFF. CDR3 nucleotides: TGCGCCAGCAGCTCTACGGGGAACACTGAAGCTTTCTTT.

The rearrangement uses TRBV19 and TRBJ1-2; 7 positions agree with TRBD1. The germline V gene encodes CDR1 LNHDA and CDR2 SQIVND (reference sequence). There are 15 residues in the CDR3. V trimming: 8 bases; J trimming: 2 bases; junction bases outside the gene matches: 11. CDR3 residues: CASRQIQGTNYGYTF. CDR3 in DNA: TGTGCCAGTCGCCAGATACAGGGGACGAACTATGGCTACACCTTC. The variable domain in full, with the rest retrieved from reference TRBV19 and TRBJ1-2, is DGGITQSPKYLFRKEGQNVTLSCEQNLNHDAMYWYRQDPGQGLRLIYYSQIVNDFQKGDIAEGYSVSREKKESFPLTVTSAQKNPTAFYLCASRQIQGTNYGYTFGSGTRLTVV.

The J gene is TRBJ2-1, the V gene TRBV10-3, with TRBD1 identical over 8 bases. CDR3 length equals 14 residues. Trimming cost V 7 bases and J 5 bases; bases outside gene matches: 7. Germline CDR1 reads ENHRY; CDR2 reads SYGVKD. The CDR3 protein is CAITLGQGDNEQFF. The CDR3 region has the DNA TGTGCCATCACGTTAGGACAGGGTGACAATGAGCAGTTCTTC.

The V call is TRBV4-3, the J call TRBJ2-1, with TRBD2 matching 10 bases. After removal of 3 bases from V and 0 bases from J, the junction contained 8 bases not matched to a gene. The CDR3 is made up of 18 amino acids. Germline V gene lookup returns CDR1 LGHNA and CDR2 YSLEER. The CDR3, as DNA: TGCGCCAGCAGCCAGACCTTAGCGGGAGGCCACTCCTACAATGAGCAGTTCTTC. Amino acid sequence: CASSQTLAGGHSYNEQFF.